This paragraph reports one T cell receptor beta chain. Its antigen is undetermined. The repertoire was sequenced with immunoSEQ multiplex PCR; TCRdb's copy has only in-frame clones and lacks some. The table shows tens of thousands of clones, with 82% occurring only once. Time point indicated: baseline pretreatment blood. As to treatment: 15 Gy SBRT to primary tumor, nephrectomy 4 weeks later. The patient's renal cell carcinoma had clear cell pathology. The data are from a study of radiation and T cells in renal cell carcinoma. Study summary: Nephrectomy followed 15 Gy stereotactic body radiation by 4 weeks. Findings and limits, study-wide: From baseline, blood top tumor clonotypes peaked at 2 weeks post-radiation. Baseline intratumoral clonotype presence is unknown without pretreatment biopsies.

CDR3 length: 17 amino acids. V lost 0 bases and J 6 bases, leaving 18 bases between the germline ends. The V gene's germline CDR1 is LGHNA and CDR2 YSLEER. The TCR was taken from a man in his 60s with renal cell carcinoma. The input for sequencing was blood, taken from a patient whose treatment included radiotherapy and nephrectomy. The chain has TRBV4-3 and TRBJ2-4, with D perhaps assigned TRBD1 or TRBD2 (6 bases each). CDR3 region: CASSQDDLRGVGNIQYF. CDR3 coding DNA: TGCGCCAGCAGCCAAGATGATCTGAGGGGGGTGGGAAACATTCAGTACTTC.